The 25 T cell receptor beta chains below come from one sample, sequenced in a study of vaccination effects on CD4 cells after COVID-19 (dated by TCRdb to 2021 to 2024). The method behind the library was the immunoSEQ multiplex PCR assay. The clones in this table, taken by TCRdb from immuneACCESS, are in-frame only. Not every clone is retained; where verified, under half of the shortfall comes from an unresolved V gene, and the cause of the rest is unknown. The sample contains more than 40,000 clones, roughly 76% of them found a single time. The ten largest clones take up around 11% of the sample. Their antigens remain unidentified. After less than eleven days of culture, CD4+ T cells were isolated with the EasySep CD4+ T cell isolation kit. Source: CD4+ T cells from PBMCs cultured without peptide, taken before COVID-19 vaccination. All receptors come from a human donor who had a prior SARS-CoV-2 infection.

The rearrangement joins TRBV5-4 to TRBJ2-2; 10 bases align to TRBD1. The CDR3 has 16 residues. The V gene's germline CDR1 is SGHNT and CDR2 YYREEE (reference sequence). V dropped 1 base and J dropped 6; count of bases not matched to a gene: 6. For the CDR3, the DNA is TGTGCCAGCAGCTTGTTGGGCGGGACAGGGGCCGGGGAGCTGTTTTTT. It codes for CASSLLGGTGAGELFF.

The chain recombines TRBV18 with TRBJ2-1, with TRBD2 matching 7 bases. With 1 base clipped from V and 2 bases from J, the junction kept 2 bases outside the gene matches. Germline V CDR1 and CDR2: KGHSH, LQKENI. The CDR3 consists of 15 residues. CDR3 nucleotide sequence: TGTGCCAGCTCACCACTCAGCGGGACCTACAATGAGCAGTTCTTC. This sequence encodes CASSPLSGTYNEQFF.

The rearrangement uses TRBV6-1 and TRBJ1-1; 8 bases map to TRBD1. The V gene end was trimmed by 3 bases and the J gene end by 1 base; junction bases not matched to a gene: 4. From germline, CDR1 is MNHNS and CDR2 SASEGT. CDR3 size: 15 residues. CDR3 bases: TGTGCCAGCAGTGACCAGGGGGCGCAGAACACTGAAGCTTTCTTT. This translates into CASSDQGAQNTEAFF.

This CDR3 reads CASSHYQTGGEQYF. In nucleotides, the CDR3 is TGTGCCAGCAGTCATTATCAGACAGGAGGCGAGCAGTACTTC. The chain carries TRBV3-1 (or the pseudogene TRBV3-2) and TRBJ2-7, with D possibly TRBD1 on 6 matching bases. Trimming took 6 bases from V and 6 from J, leaving 18 bases between them. The CDR3 is made up of 14 amino acids. Germline-derived CDR1 and CDR2 are LGHDT and YNNKEL (reference sequence).

The chain links TRBV29-1 to TRBJ2-3, with unresolved D. In germline, CDR1 is SQVTM, CDR2 ANQGSEA. The CDR3 totals 13 residues. V was shortened by 0 bases and J by 4 bases, with 8 bases between the two germline ends. DNA for the CDR3: TGCAGCGTTGAAGATTCCGCCTCAGATACGCAGTATTTT. Its translation is CSVEDSASDTQYF.

The chain has TRBV11-2 and TRBJ2-6, with unresolved D. V gave up 7 bases and J gave up 0 bases, with 13 bases separating them. The CDR3 sequence is 16 residues long. Looked up from germline, CDR1 is SGHAT and CDR2 is FQNNGV. The CDR3 reads CASTSQALSGANVLTF. In nucleotides, the CDR3 is TGTGCCAGCACATCACAAGCCCTCTCTGGGGCCAACGTCCTGACTTTC.

The rearrangement joins TRBV6-1 to TRBJ2-7; D remains ambiguous. V was cut by 2 bases and J by 2 bases, with 10 bases left in between. Germline V gene lookup returns CDR1 MNHNS and CDR2 SASEGT. This CDR3 comprises 14 residues. CDR3 coding DNA: TGTGCCAGCAGTGAAATGACTTCGGCCTACGAGCAGTACTTC. It is translated as CASSEMTSAYEQYF.

This sequence joins TRBV18 and TRBJ1-5, with a possible D match to TRBD1 (5 bases). Trimming took off 3 bases at V and 4 bases at J, with 19 bases between the two ends. Germline V gene lookup returns CDR1 KGHSH and CDR2 LQKENI. This CDR3 has 17 amino acids. The CDR3 DNA reads as TGTGCCAGCTCACCGGGCCCTGGTGGGGCGGGGAATCAGCCCCAGCATTTT. It yields the protein CASSPGPGGAGNQPQHF.

This rearrangement joins TRBV4-1 to TRBJ2-6; D possibly corresponds to TRBD1 (5 bases). CDR1 MGHRA and CDR2 YSYEKL come from the germline V gene. V was shortened by 2 bases and J by 0 bases, with 14 bases between the two germline ends. CDR3 length: 18 amino acids. The CDR3 sequence: CASSQPKGQGSGANVLTF. The CDR3 DNA sequence: TGCGCCAGCAGCCAACCCAAGGGGCAGGGCTCTGGGGCCAACGTCCTGACTTTC.

Notes on this clone: A junction end diverges from the germline sequence, so it may reflect a read error. The chain combines TRBV7-7 with TRBJ2-5; no clear D gene. The CDR3 has 14 residues. Germline CDR1 reads SSHAT; CDR2 reads FNYEAQ (reference sequence). The CDR3 DNA reads TGTGCTAGCAGCTTAGCCACGGCAGAAGAGACCCAGTACTTC. Amino acids: CASSLATAEETQYF.

This chain connects TRBV5-1 to TRBJ2-1; unclear D gene. CDR3 length equals 12 residues. Trimming pared 7 bases from V and 8 bases from J, leaving 13 bases between. The V gene's germline CDR1 is SGHRS and CDR2 YFSETQ. CDR3 DNA sequence: TGCGCCAGCTCTATACAGCGCGATGAGCAGTTCTTC. Amino acid sequence: CASSIQRDEQFF.

The chain links TRBV5-1 to TRBJ2-3, with D possibly TRBD2 on 5 matching bases. CDR1 is SGHRS and CDR2 is YFSETQ in the germline V gene. V dropped 0 bases and J dropped 6 bases, with 11 bases sitting between them. The CDR3 runs 14 residues. The DNA of the CDR3 is TGCGCCAGCAGCTTGGTGGCGGGTCCCGATACGCAGTATTTT. It encodes CASSLVAGPDTQYF.

CDR3: CASSSVGDGFYGYTF. The DNA of the CDR3 is TGTGCCAGCAGTTCTGTAGGGGACGGATTCTATGGCTACACCTTC. The chain recombines TRBV6-2 or TRBV6-3 with TRBJ1-2, with D maybe TRBD1 (5 bases). The CDR3 is 15 residues long. Germline CDR1 is MNHEY and CDR2 is SVGEGT. The V end was cut by 4 bases, the J end by 4 bases, with 16 bases between.

The chain has TRBV5-8 and TRBJ2-3, with 9 nucleotides matching TRBD1. V was clipped by 0 bases and J by 1 base; unmatched bases: 0. CDR3 length: 15 amino acids. Looked up from germline, CDR1 is SGHTS and CDR2 is YDEGEE. In DNA form, the CDR3 reads TGTGCCAGCAGCTTGGGGACAGGGGGCACAGATACGCAGTATTTT. Amino acid sequence: CASSLGTGGTDTQYF.

This clone occurred once. The chain recombines TRBV7-3 with TRBJ1-1, with D tentatively TRBD1 (5 bases). V shed 6 bases and J shed 0 bases, with 8 bases lying between them. CDR1 is SGHTA, CDR2 FQGTGA, per germline. CDR3 length: 13 residues. CDR3 sequence reads: CASRTTVNTEAFF. The CDR3 nucleotides are TGTGCCAGCAGAACGACAGTGAACACTGAAGCTTTCTTT.

The chain uses TRBV14 and TRBJ2-3, with TRBD1 as a possible D gene (5 bases). CDR1 and CDR2 from the germline V gene are SGHDN and FVKESK. This CDR3 has 17 residues. V lost 4 bases and J lost 0, with 17 bases in between. The CDR3: CASSPLLGQASTDTQYF. The CDR3 DNA follows: TGTGCCAGCAGCCCCCTCCTTGGACAAGCTAGCACAGATACGCAGTATTTT.

The chain uses TRBV18 and TRBJ1-2; a possible D gene is TRBD1 (5 bases). The ends were cut back, 1 base at V and 4 bases at J, with 7 bases in the middle. Germline-derived CDR1 and CDR2 are KGHSH and LQKENI. This CDR3 is built from 13 residues. CDR3 amino acids: CASSPLGGYGYTF. In DNA form, the CDR3 reads TGTGCCAGCTCACCACTCGGGGGCTATGGCTACACCTTC.

The DNA of the CDR3 is TGTGCCAGCAGCCCCCGGACAGGGGGCGATAATTCACCCCTCCACTTT. This translates into CASSPRTGGDNSPLHF. The V gene is TRBV9, the J gene TRBJ1-6, with TRBD1 matching 11 bases. The V gene's germline CDR1 is SGDLS and CDR2 YYNGEE. The CDR3 sequence is 16 residues long. V gave up 4 bases and J gave up 5 bases; unmatched junction bases: 5.

The V call is TRBV19, the J call TRBJ2-1, with 7 bases identical to TRBD1. This CDR3 contains 13 residues. CDR1 is LNHDA, CDR2 SQIVND, per germline (reference sequence). Trimming removed 8 bases from V and 6 bases from J; junction bases left unmatched: 7. The CDR3 loop is CASLDRASNEQFF. The DNA for the CDR3 is TGTGCCAGTCTAGACAGGGCTTCCAATGAGCAGTTCTTC.

The chain has TRBV4-2 and TRBJ1-6; TRBD1 agrees at 7 bases. Germline CDR1 LGHNA, CDR2 YNFKEQ. V dropped 3 bases and J dropped 8; count of bases not matched to a gene: 7. The CDR3 consists of 15 residues. CDR3: CASSQTGLSDSPLHF. The CDR3 DNA reads as TGTGCCAGCAGCCAGACAGGGTTAAGTGATTCACCCCTCCACTTT.

The table lists this clone with a few counts. V usage is TRBV29-1 and J usage is TRBJ2-7, with TRBD1 matching 8 bases. CDR1 and CDR2 from the germline V gene are SQVTM and ANQGSEA. This CDR3 has 13 residues. V lost 7 bases to trimming and J lost 0 bases; unmatched junction nucleotides: 5. CDR3 DNA sequence: TGCAGCGCGAGACAGGGGCTCTCCTACGAGCAGTACTTC. Amino acid sequence: CSARQGLSYEQYF.

J is TRBJ2-7 and V is TRBV3-1 (or the pseudogene TRBV3-2); TRBD2 might be the D (5 bases). V dropped 5 bases and J dropped 0 bases, with 17 bases sitting between them. CDR3 size: 16 residues. Germline lookup yields CDR1 LGHDT and CDR2 YNNKEL (reference sequence). CDR3 residues: CASSDPGSGPSYEQYF. CDR3 nucleotide sequence: TGTGCCAGCAGCGACCCGGGCAGCGGACCCTCCTACGAGCAGTACTTC.

By frequency in the sample, this clone is medium-sized. This chain links TRBV3-1 (or the pseudogene TRBV3-2) with TRBJ1-6; TRBD1 agrees at 9 bases. Per the germline V gene, CDR1 is LGHDT and CDR2 is YNNKEL (reference sequence). Germline trimming cut 4 bases from V and 6 bases from J; bases unmatched to any gene: 4. The CDR3 is 15 amino acids. The CDR3 here is CASSLTGGSNSPLHF. The CDR3 DNA sequence: TGTGCCAGCAGCCTTACAGGGGGCTCTAATTCACCCCTCCACTTT.

The chain employs TRBV5-1 and TRBJ2-3; 8 bases are a match to TRBD1. The CDR3 contains 13 residues. Trimming took 4 bases from V and 5 from J; bases not matched to a gene: 3. Per the germline V gene, CDR1 is SGHRS and CDR2 is YFSETQ. The CDR3 reads CASSSTGGDTQYF. CDR3 nucleotides: TGCGCCAGCAGCAGTACAGGGGGAGATACGCAGTATTTT.

About this clone: The junction differs from germline at one of its ends, possibly a read error. The chain uses TRBV7-9 and TRBJ1-3; possibly TRBD1 for D (6 bases). Germline CDR1 and CDR2: SEHNR and FQNEAQ (reference sequence). This CDR3 has 15 residues. CDR3 coding DNA: TGTGCCAGCAGCTTAAACAGGGAAGCTGGGAACACCATATATTTT. It specifies CASSLNREAGNTIYF.